A single sample gave rise to the 27 T cell receptor beta chains below, sequenced in a study of glioma-infiltrating T cells. TCR alpha and beta CDR3 regions were amplified from RNA using iRepertoire nested multiplex PCR. TCRdb reprocessed the multiplex PCR reads via MiXCR and lists one record per CDR3 protein. The top ten hold roughly 5.2% of the sample, which has 150,000 to 200,000 distinct CDR3 sequences, roughly two fifths seen once. The sample comprised glioma tissue, nonneoplastic brain tissue, or PBMCs (not recorded which). The receptor source for this set is a human donor with low-grade glioma or glioblastoma, undergoing nonglioma brain surgery, or in good health (not recorded which).

Only a few counts were recorded for this clonotype. J is TRBJ2-5 and V is TRBV5-1, with 7 bases aligning to TRBD1. CDR1 is SGHRS, CDR2 YFSETQ, per germline. V lost 3 bases, J lost 1 base, and 3 bases stayed unmatched. The CDR3 is made up of 14 amino acids. The CDR3 is CASSSGTVQETQYF. DNA of the CDR3: TGCGCCAGCAGCTCCGGGACAGTCCAAGAGACCCAGTACTTC.

Of note for this clonotype: This sequence may be a read error, since a much larger clone differs from it by one base. The V gene is TRBV12-3 or TRBV12-4, the J gene TRBJ1-1; no clear D gene. CDR3 length equals 13 residues. Trimming shortened V by 3 bases and J by 0 bases, and 5 bases separated the two germline ends. CDR3 amino acids: CASSFTLNTEAFF. The CDR3 DNA reads as TGTGCCAGCAGTTTTACATTGAACACTGAAGCTTTCTTT.

This clonotype occurred a few times. V is TRBV30 and J is TRBJ1-1; D gene ambiguous. The CDR3 consists of 13 residues. Germline CDR1 reads GTSNPN; CDR2 reads SVGIG (reference sequence). Trimming left V 3 bases short and J 1 base short, with 9 bases between. In nucleotides, the CDR3 is TGTGCCTGGAGCCCGGCAGCGAACACTGAAGCTTTCTTT. Translated, it gives CAWSPAANTEAFF.

This clonotype was seen at least ten times. The chain carries TRBV2 and TRBJ1-3; D is undetermined. V lost 7 bases, J lost 2 bases, and 21 bases lay in between. The CDR3 is made up of 17 amino acids. The germline V gene has CDR1 SNHLY and CDR2 FYNNEI. The chain's CDR3 is CASNRGILTVAGNTIYF. Written as DNA, the CDR3 is TGTGCCAGCAATAGAGGGATTCTTACCGTTGCTGGAAACACCATATATTTT. Filled out from reference TRBV2 and TRBJ1-3, the complete variable domain reads EPEVTQTPSHQVTQMGQEVILRCVPISNHLYFYWYRQILGQKVEFLVSFYNNEISEKSEIFDDQFSVERPDGSNFTLKIRSTKLEDSAMYFCASNRGILTVAGNTIYFGEGSWLTVV.

Ten or more counts support this clonotype. The chain recombines TRBV27 with TRBJ1-6, with D perhaps TRBD1 (6 bases). Deletions cut 7 bases from V and 7 bases from J, with 20 bases between. Looked up from germline, CDR1 is MNHEY and CDR2 is SMNVEV (reference sequence). The CDR3 is 16 amino acids. DNA of the CDR3: TGTGCCAGCAATCCTTCGTACGACAGGCCGAATTCACCCCTCCACTTT. Translated: CASNPSYDRPNSPLHF.

This clonotype was found many times. The chain employs TRBV6-1 and TRBJ2-1; 11 nucleotides align to TRBD2. The germline CDR1 and CDR2 sequences are MNHNS and SASEGT. V shed 5 bases, J shed 4 bases, and the junction held 10 bases outside the gene matches. There are 17 residues in the CDR3. CDR3: CASSHGSLAGGYNEQFF. The CDR3 coding sequence is TGTGCCAGCAGTCACGGGAGTCTAGCGGGAGGTTACAATGAGCAGTTCTTC.

As for this clonotype: This may be a read error: a much more frequent sequence differs by one nucleotide. The V gene is TRBV6-1, the J gene TRBJ1-2; D gene uncertain. Trimming left V 10 bases short and J 2 bases short, with 17 bases between. CDR3 length: 14 residues. Germline-derived CDR1 and CDR2 are MNHNS and SASEGT. The CDR3 sequence is CANSPLAGNYGYTF. CDR3 nucleotide sequence: TGTGCCAACAGCCCTTTAGCCGGGAACTATGGCTACACCTTC.

V gene TRBV18 combines with J gene TRBJ2-5; D uncertain. Trimming shortened V by 0 bases and J by 2 bases, and 7 bases separated the two germline ends. CDR3 length: 14 residues. Germline CDR1 is KGHSH and CDR2 is LQKENI. CDR3 nucleotide sequence: TGTGCCAGCTCACCACCGGGAACTCAAGAGACCCAGTACTTC. It codes for CASSPPGTQETQYF. The variable domain in full, with the rest retrieved from reference TRBV18 and TRBJ2-5, is NAGVMQNPRHLVRRRGQEARLRCSPMKGHSHVYWYRQLPEEGLKFMVYLQKENIIDESGMPKERFSAEFPKEGPSILRIQQVVRGDSAAYFCASSPPGTQETQYFGPGTRLLVL.

This clonotype has at least ten counts. The chain couples TRBV27 to TRBJ2-7; D is perhaps TRBD1 (6 bases). Germline CDR1 reads MNHEY; CDR2 reads SMNVEV (reference sequence). CDR3 length: 12 amino acids. Trimming removed 3 bases from V and 6 bases from J, with 9 bases in between. The CDR3 spells CASSFIGGEQYF. The DNA of the CDR3 is TGTGCCAGCAGTTTTATAGGGGGCGAGCAGTACTTC.

In this sample, this clonotype turned up many times. The genes are TRBV20-1 and TRBJ2-5; 10 bases are a match to TRBD2. Germline lookup yields CDR1 DFQATT and CDR2 SNEGSKA (reference sequence). Trimming at V came to 5 bases and at J to 1 base, leaving 4 bases not matched to a gene. The CDR3 covers 14 residues. CDR3 residues: CSAEAGGTQETQYF. CDR3 sequence (DNA): TGCAGTGCTGAAGCGGGAGGGACCCAAGAGACCCAGTACTTC.

The chain carries TRBV6-6 and TRBJ1-5, with 9 bases aligning to TRBD1. The CDR3 has 17 residues. Germline V gives CDR1 MNHNY, CDR2 SVGAGI (reference sequence). V lost 6 bases and J lost 7; bases outside the gene matches: 16. The CDR3 sequence: CASSLKPRTGENQPQHF. The CDR3 nucleotides are TGTGCCAGCAGCTTAAAGCCCCGGACAGGGGAGAACCAGCCCCAGCATTTT.

Worth noting for this clonotype: The junction differs from germline at one of its ends, possibly a read error. The chain links TRBV7-2 to TRBJ2-7; TRBD2 matches 9 bases. Germline CDR1 is SGHTA and CDR2 is FQGNSA. The CDR3 runs to 15 residues. CDR3 in DNA: TGTGCCAGCAGCCCTCGGGTAGCGGGAGTAAACGAGAAGTACTTC. Its translation is CASSPRVAGVNEKYF.

This clonotype was observed a single time. Likely a read error: the CDR3 ends without its conserved phenylalanine or tryptophan. The V and J genes are TRBV19 and TRBJ1-6; D is ambiguous. Trimming pared 5 bases from V and 0 bases from J, leaving 17 bases between. The germline gives CDR1 LNHDA, CDR2 SQIVND (reference sequence). The CDR3 spans 18 residues. CDR3: CASSSSWAASSYNSPLHL. CDR3 coding DNA: TGTGCCAGTAGTTCGTCGTGGGCAGCGAGCTCCTATAATTCACCCCTCCACCTT.

This clonotype was found a few times. This may come from a read error, since a much larger clone is one base off. The rearrangement links TRBV28 to TRBJ1-2; the D is unclear. V was trimmed by 3 bases and J by 3 bases, leaving 8 bases between them. Per germline, CDR1 MDHEN and CDR2 SYDVKM. The CDR3 is 13 residues long. DNA for the CDR3: TGTGCCAGCAGTTTTATGTTGGACTATGGCTACACCTTC. It encodes CASSFMLDYGYTF.

Remarks on this clonotype: A clone one base away is much larger, so this may be a read error. J is TRBJ2-1 and V is TRBV4-1, with 7 bases aligning to TRBD1. Germline CDR1 is MGHRA and CDR2 is YSYEKL. CDR3 size: 15 residues. The CDR3 here is CASTQVGGPNNEQFF. For the CDR3, the DNA is TGCGCCAGCACCCAAGTAGGGGGCCCTAACAATGAGCAGTTCTTC.

Many counts were recorded for this clonotype. The chain is built from TRBV5-1 and TRBJ1-1, with no clear D. CDR1 and CDR2 from the germline V gene are SGHRS and YFSETQ. Between the trimmed V and J ends, which lost 2 bases and 1 base, there was a span of 12 bases. The CDR3 has 15 amino acids. Here the CDR3 reads CASSFGGYGNTEAFF. As DNA, the CDR3 is TGCGCCAGCAGCTTCGGAGGGTATGGGAACACTGAAGCTTTCTTT.

In the case of this clonotype: With a much larger clone just one base away, this may be a read error. The genes are TRBV20-1 and TRBJ2-5; D not resolved. This CDR3 has 11 amino acids. The germline gives CDR1 DFQATT, CDR2 SNEGSKA (reference sequence). CDR3 nucleotide sequence: TGCAGTGCCGGCGGCATTGAGACCAAGTACTTC. Its protein is CSAGGIETKYF.

This clonotype turned up a few times. This chain connects TRBV19 to TRBJ2-3; 7 nucleotides line up with TRBD2. V shed 5 bases and J 2 bases; nucleotides not matched to a gene: 10. The CDR3 has 16 amino acids. The V gene's germline CDR1 is LNHDA and CDR2 SQIVND (reference sequence). The CDR3 protein is CASSQTGGSSTDTQYF. The CDR3 DNA follows: TGTGCCAGTAGTCAAACCGGGGGGTCCTCCACAGATACGCAGTATTTT.

This clonotype was found a few times. The chain has TRBV19 and TRBJ1-5; 7 bases line up with TRBD1. The CDR3 is made up of 14 amino acids. Germline CDR1 reads LNHDA; CDR2 reads SQIVND (reference sequence). Germline trimming cut 6 bases from V and 3 bases from J; bases unmatched to any gene: 5. CDR3 sequence: CASRTGWNNQPQHF. CDR3 sequence (DNA): TGTGCCAGTAGGACAGGGTGGAACAATCAGCCCCAGCATTTT. Filled out from reference TRBV19 and TRBJ1-5, the complete variable domain reads DGGITQSPKYLFRKEGQNVTLSCEQNLNHDAMYWYRQDPGQGLRLIYYSQIVNDFQKGDIAEGYSVSREKKESFPLTVTSAQKNPTAFYLCASRTGWNNQPQHFGDGTRLSIL.

About this clonotype: One base away lies a much larger clone, so this may be a sequencing read error. Here the CDR3 DNA reads TGTGCCACCAGAGGGGCAGCCCCGGTCGACCACAATGAGCAGTTCTTC. This sequence encodes CATRGAAPVDHNEQFF. The V gene is TRBV14, the J gene TRBJ2-1; the D call may be TRBD1 or TRBD2 (5 bases each). Germline CDR1 and CDR2: SGHDN and FVKESK. This CDR3 contains 16 residues. V was clipped by 10 bases and J by 5 bases, with 24 bases between them.

In regard to this clonotype: In this CDR3 the conserved last residue, phenylalanine or tryptophan, is missing, so a read error is likely. The chain has TRBV3-1 and TRBJ1-1; no clear D. Trimming shortened V by 9 bases and J by 0 bases, and 11 bases separated the two germline ends. Germline CDR1 LGHDT, CDR2 YNNKEL (reference sequence). The CDR3 runs 13 residues. The CDR3 is CARSRDLNTEAFS. The DNA for the CDR3 is TGTGCCAGAAGTCGGGATCTGAACACTGAAGCTTTCTCT.

The chain joins TRBV19 to TRBJ2-1, with TRBD2 identical over 9 bases. The CDR3 has 16 amino acids. J was trimmed by 7 bases and V by 4 bases; bases with no gene match: 11. Germline V gives CDR1 LNHDA, CDR2 SQIVND (reference sequence). CDR3 coding DNA: TGTGCCAGTAGTACCTCTAGCGGGGTGTTAAGGAATGAGCAGTTCTTC. Translating gives CASSTSSGVLRNEQFF.

V and J are TRBV5-1 and TRBJ2-2, with 8 bases identical to TRBD2. Germline CDR1 is SGHRS and CDR2 is YFSETQ. The V segment lost 7 bases and the J segment 0 bases; nucleotides outside the gene matches: 8. The length of the CDR3 is 16 residues. CDR3 sequence: CASGKSGGTNTGELFF. CDR3 DNA sequence: TGCGCCAGCGGCAAGTCGGGGGGGACGAACACCGGGGAGCTGTTTTTT.

The gene calls are TRBV19 and TRBJ1-1; no clear D. Germline V gene lookup returns CDR1 LNHDA and CDR2 SQIVND (reference sequence). Trimming cost V 4 bases and J 5 bases, with 8 bases left between them. The CDR3 covers 12 residues. The CDR3: CASSKGGTEAFF. The CDR3 DNA sequence: TGTGCCAGTAGTAAGGGTGGAACTGAAGCTTTCTTT.

This clonotype was seen repeatedly, ten times or more. The chain couples TRBV7-2 to TRBJ2-1; D possibly corresponds to TRBD2 (6 bases). V was cut by 4 bases and J by 5 bases, with 12 bases left in between. Per germline, CDR1 SGHTA and CDR2 FQGNSA. The CDR3 sequence is 14 residues long. The CDR3 coding sequence is TGTGCCAGCAGCTCGATCCGGGGGAACAATGAGCAGTTCTTC. Its translation: CASSSIRGNNEQFF.

This clonotype was observed a single time. A much larger clone lies a single base off, so this may be a read error. The V and J genes are TRBV6-2 or TRBV6-3 and TRBJ2-7; D not certain. The CDR3 covers 13 residues. Per germline, CDR1 MNHEY and CDR2 SVGEGT. Between the trimmed V and J ends, which lost 8 bases and 5 bases, there was a span of 16 bases. The CDR3 loop is CASSPNTANEQYF. The CDR3, as DNA: TGTGCCAGCTCGCCCAACACGGCAAACGAGCAGTACTTC.

This clonotype was found many times. The J gene is TRBJ2-1, the V gene TRBV20-1, with 9 bases identical to TRBD1. CDR1 is DFQATT and CDR2 is SNEGSKA in the germline V gene (reference sequence). The CDR3 runs 11 residues. The CDR3 DNA reads TGCTCCGGACAGGGGAAGAATGAGCAGTTCTTC. Its translation: CSGQGKNEQFF.